This section outlines one T cell receptor beta chain sequence together with its context. The antigen is unknown. This entry comes from a study of cytomegalovirus exposure and HLA in healthy donors. Overall study findings and caveats: Available immune exposure information was restricted to CMV serostatus only.

Germline lookup yields CDR1 SGHRS and CDR2 YFSETQ. This CDR3 contains 18 residues. Trimming cost V 0 bases and J 8 bases; bases outside gene matches: 8. PCR involved 60 Vbeta and 13 Jbeta primers. Libraries were prepared by immunoSEQ multiplex PCR; TCRdb keeps only in-frame clonotypes and omits some of them. The table lists 150,000 to 200,000 clones, around 74% of them singletons. The chain carries TRBV5-1 and TRBJ2-1, with 16 bases that match TRBD2. Sample: PBMCs. The receptor was derived from a female donor in good health and CMV-seronegative. CDR3 protein: CASSLVGLAGGPIDEQFF. CDR3 sequence (DNA): TGCGCCAGCAGCTTGGTGGGACTAGCGGGAGGGCCGATAGATGAGCAGTTCTTC.